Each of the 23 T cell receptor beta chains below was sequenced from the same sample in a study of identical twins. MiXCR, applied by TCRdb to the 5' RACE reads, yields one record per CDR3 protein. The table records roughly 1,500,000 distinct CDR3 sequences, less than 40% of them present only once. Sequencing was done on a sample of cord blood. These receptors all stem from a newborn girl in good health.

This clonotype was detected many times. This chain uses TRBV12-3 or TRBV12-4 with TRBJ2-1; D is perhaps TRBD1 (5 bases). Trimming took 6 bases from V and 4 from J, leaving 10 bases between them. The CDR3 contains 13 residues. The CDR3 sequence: CASSLRQYNEQFF. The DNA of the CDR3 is TGTGCCAGCAGCTTAAGACAGTACAATGAGCAGTTCTTC.

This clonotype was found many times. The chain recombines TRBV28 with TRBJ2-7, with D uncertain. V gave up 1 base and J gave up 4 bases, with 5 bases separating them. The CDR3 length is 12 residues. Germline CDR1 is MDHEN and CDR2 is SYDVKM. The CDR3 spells CASSLLRYEQYF. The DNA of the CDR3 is TGTGCCAGCAGTTTATTAAGGTACGAGCAGTACTTC.

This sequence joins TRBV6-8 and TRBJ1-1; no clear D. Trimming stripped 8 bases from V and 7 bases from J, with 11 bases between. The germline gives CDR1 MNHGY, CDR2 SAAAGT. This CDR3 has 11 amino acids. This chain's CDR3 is CASGRRFEAFF. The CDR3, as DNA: TGTGCCAGCGGCAGGAGGTTTGAAGCTTTCTTT.

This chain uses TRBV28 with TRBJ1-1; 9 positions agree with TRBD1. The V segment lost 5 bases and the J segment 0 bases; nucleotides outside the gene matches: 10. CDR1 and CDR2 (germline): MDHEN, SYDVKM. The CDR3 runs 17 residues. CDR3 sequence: CASSPWDRVTLNTEAFF. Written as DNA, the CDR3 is TGTGCCAGCAGTCCGTGGGACAGGGTGACTCTGAACACTGAAGCTTTCTTT.

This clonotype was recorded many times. CDR3 nucleotide sequence: TGTGCCTGGAGTGTATTTTACGAGCAGTACTTC. Translation gives CAWSVFYEQYF. The chain combines TRBV30 with TRBJ2-7; D unresolved. The CDR3 loop spans 11 amino acids. Germline V gene data show CDR1 as GTSNPN and CDR2 as SVGIG (reference sequence). V was pared by 0 bases and J by 4 bases, with 4 bases between. The variable domain in full, completed from reference TRBV30 and TRBJ2-7, reads SQTIHQWPATLVQPVGSPLSLECTVEGTSNPNLYWYRQAAGRGLQLLFYSVGIGQISSEVPQNLSASRPQDRQFILSSKKLLLSDSGFYLCAWSVFYEQYFGPGTRLTVT.

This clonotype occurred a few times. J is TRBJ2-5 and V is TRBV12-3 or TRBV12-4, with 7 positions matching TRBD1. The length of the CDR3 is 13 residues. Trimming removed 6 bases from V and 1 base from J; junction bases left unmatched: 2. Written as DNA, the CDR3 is TGTGCCAGCAGGGGACAGATCCAAGAGACCCAGTACTTC. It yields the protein CASRGQIQETQYF.

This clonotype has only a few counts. The CDR3 protein is CSARLNTGELFF. The CDR3 coding sequence is TGCAGTGCTAGATTGAACACCGGGGAGCTGTTTTTT. This sequence joins TRBV20-1 and TRBJ2-2, with D uncertain. V lost 2 bases, J lost 1 base, and 2 bases lay in between. The CDR3 length is 12 residues. Germline CDR1 DFQATT, CDR2 SNEGSKA (reference sequence).

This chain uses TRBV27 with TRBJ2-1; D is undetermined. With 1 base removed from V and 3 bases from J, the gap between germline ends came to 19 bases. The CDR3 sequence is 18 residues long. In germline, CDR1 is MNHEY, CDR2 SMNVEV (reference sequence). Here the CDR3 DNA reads TGTGCCAGCAGTTTATATGTCAGATCCTTTCTTCTCTACAATGAGCAGTTCTTC. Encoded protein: CASSLYVRSFLLYNEQFF.

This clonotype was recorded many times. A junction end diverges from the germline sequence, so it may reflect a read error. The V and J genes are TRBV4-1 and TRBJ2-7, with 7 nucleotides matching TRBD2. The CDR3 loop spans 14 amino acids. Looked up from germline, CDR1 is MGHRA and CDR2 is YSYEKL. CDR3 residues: CASSFWTSSYEQYF. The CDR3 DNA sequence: TGTGCCAGCAGCTTCTGGACTAGCTCCTACGAGCAGTACTTC.

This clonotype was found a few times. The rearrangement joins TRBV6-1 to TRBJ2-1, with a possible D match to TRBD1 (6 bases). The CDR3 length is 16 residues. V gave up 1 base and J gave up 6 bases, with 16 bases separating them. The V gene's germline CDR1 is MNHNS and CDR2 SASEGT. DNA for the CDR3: TGTGCCAGCAGTGAAGTAGGCAGGGGAACTTTCAATGAGCAGTTCTTC. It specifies CASSEVGRGTFNEQFF.

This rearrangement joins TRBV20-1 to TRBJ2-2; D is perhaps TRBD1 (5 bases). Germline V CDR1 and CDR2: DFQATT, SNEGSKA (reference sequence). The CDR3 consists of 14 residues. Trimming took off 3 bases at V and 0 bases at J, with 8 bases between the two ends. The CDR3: CSARPGPNTGELFF. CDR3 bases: TGCAGTGCTAGGCCAGGGCCGAACACCGGGGAGCTGTTTTTT.

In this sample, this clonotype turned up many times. The CDR3 region is CASSQAVQETYEQYF. The CDR3 bases are TGTGCCAGCAGCCAAGCAGTGCAGGAAACCTACGAGCAGTACTTC. This chain uses TRBV4-2 with TRBJ2-7; D is unresolved. Germline lookup yields CDR1 LGHNA and CDR2 YNFKEQ. Trimming stripped 1 base from V and 2 bases from J, with 12 bases between. CDR3 length: 15 amino acids.

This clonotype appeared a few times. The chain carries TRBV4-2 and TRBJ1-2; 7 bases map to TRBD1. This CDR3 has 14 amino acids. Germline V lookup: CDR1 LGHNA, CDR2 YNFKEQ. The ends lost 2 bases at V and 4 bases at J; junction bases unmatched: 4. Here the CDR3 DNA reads TGTGCCAGCAGCCAAACCGACAGGGCCTATGGCTACACCTTC. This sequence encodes CASSQTDRAYGYTF.

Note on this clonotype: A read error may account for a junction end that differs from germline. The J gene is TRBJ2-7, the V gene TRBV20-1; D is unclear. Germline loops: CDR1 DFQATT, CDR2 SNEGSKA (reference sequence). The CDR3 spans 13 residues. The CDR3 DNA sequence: TGCAGCGCTAGATTCGGAAACTCCTACGAGCAGTACTTC. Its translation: CSARFGNSYEQYF.

The CDR3 here is CASSPGRVETQYF. The CDR3 nucleotides read TGTGCCAGCAGCCCAGGGAGGGTTGAGACCCAGTACTTC. This chain connects TRBV7-2 to TRBJ2-5; 7 bases fit TRBD2. The germline gives CDR1 SGHTA, CDR2 FQGNSA. J gave up 5 bases and V 5 bases, and 5 bases lay outside the gene matches. The CDR3 has 13 residues. The full variable domain, its missing parts supplied by reference TRBV7-2 and TRBJ2-5, is GAGVSQSPSNKVTEKGKDVELRCDPISGHTALYWYRQSLGQGLEFLIYFQGNSAPDKSGLPSDRFSAERTGGSVSTLTIQRTQQEDSAVYLCASSPGRVETQYFGPGTRLLVL.

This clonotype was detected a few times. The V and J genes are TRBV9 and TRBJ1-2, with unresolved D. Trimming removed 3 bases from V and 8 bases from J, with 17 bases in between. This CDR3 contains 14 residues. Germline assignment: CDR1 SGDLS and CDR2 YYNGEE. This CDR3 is CASSADPNAGGYTF. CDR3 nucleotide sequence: TGTGCCAGCAGCGCCGACCCAAATGCGGGCGGCTACACCTTC.

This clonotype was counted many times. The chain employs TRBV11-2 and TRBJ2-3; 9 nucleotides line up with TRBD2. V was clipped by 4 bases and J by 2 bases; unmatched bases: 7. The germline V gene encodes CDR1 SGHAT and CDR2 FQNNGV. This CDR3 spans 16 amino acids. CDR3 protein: CASSSLAGALTDTQYF. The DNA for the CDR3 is TGTGCCAGCAGCTCTTTAGCGGGGGCCCTCACAGATACGCAGTATTTT.

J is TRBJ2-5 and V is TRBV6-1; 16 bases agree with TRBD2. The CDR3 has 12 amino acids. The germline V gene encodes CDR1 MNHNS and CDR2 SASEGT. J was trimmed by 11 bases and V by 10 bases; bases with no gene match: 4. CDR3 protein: CATGTSGRVQYF. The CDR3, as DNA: TGTGCCACCGGGACTAGCGGGAGGGTGCAGTACTTC.

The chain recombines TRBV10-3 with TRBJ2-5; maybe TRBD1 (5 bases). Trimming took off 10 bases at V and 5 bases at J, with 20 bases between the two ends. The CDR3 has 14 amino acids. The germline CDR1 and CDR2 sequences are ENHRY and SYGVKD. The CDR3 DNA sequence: TGTGCCAGTGAGTCGATGGGGCTTCGGGAGACCCAGTACTTC. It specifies CASESMGLRETQYF.

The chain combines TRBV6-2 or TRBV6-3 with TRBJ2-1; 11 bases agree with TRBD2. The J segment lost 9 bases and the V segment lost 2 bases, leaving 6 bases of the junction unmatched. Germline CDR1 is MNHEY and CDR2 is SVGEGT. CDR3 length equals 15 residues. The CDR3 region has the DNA TGTGCCAGCAGTTACGTGTTAGCGGGAGGGAGTGAGCAGTTCTTC. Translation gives CASSYVLAGGSEQFF.

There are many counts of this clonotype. The CDR3 DNA reads as TGTGCCAGCAGTTACGCTAGCGGGAGTGGGTGGACAGATACGCAGTATTTT. Protein sequence: CASSYASGSGWTDTQYF. The chain combines TRBV6-5 with TRBJ2-3; 10 bases agree with TRBD2. The germline V gene encodes CDR1 MNHEY and CDR2 SVGAGI. The trim removed 2 bases at V and 3 bases at J, leaving 8 bases unmatched. The CDR3 is 17 residues long.

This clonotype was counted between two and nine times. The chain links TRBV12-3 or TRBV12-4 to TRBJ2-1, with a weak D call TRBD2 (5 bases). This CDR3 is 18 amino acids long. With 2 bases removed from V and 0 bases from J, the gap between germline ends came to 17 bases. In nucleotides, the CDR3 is TGTGCCAGCAGTTTAACCCCCTCGCTAGCTTACTCCTACAATGAGCAGTTCTTC. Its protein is CASSLTPSLAYSYNEQFF.

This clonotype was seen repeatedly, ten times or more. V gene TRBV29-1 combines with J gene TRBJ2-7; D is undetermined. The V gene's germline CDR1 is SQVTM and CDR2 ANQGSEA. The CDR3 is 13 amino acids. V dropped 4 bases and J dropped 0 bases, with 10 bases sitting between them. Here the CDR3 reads CSVGPGSSYEQYF. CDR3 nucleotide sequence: TGCAGCGTTGGTCCAGGAAGCTCCTACGAGCAGTACTTC.